The 29 T cell receptor beta chains presented below share a single source sample, sequenced in a study of shared clonotypes between healthy human individuals. Clones were sequenced by immunoSEQ multiplex PCR, and TCRdb holds only the in-frame ones, with some missing. The table records over a million clones, roughly 96% of them present only once. The source material was naive CD4+ T cells sorted from blood. Subset denoted: CD45RA+ positively selected. All receptors come from a man aged 25-45 years in good health.

This clone has a handful of counts. V gene TRBV6-5 combines with J gene TRBJ2-3, with D tentatively TRBD1 (6 bases). The CDR3 has 15 amino acids. Trimming removed 2 bases at V and 2 bases at J, with 11 bases between. Germline V gene lookup returns CDR1 MNHEY and CDR2 SVGAGI. The CDR3 sequence: CASSYGTGPTDTQYF. The CDR3 DNA is TGTGCCAGCAGTTACGGAACAGGGCCCACAGATACGCAGTATTTT.

The chain couples TRBV15 to TRBJ1-1; a possible D gene is TRBD1 (5 bases). This CDR3 has 14 amino acids. Per the germline V gene, CDR1 is LNHNV and CDR2 is YYDKDF (reference sequence). V was shortened by 2 bases and J by 11 bases, with 18 bases between the two germline ends. The CDR3 sequence: CATSRLRDRVGAFF. The CDR3 region has the DNA TGTGCCACCAGCAGACTCCGGGACCGGGTTGGCGCTTTCTTT. The complete variable domain, with remaining parts taken from reference TRBV15 and TRBJ1-1, reads DAMVIQNPRYQVTQFGKPVTLSCSQTLNHNVMYWYQQKSSQAPKLLFHYYDKDFNNEADTPDNFQSRRPNTSFCFLDIRSPGLGDTAMYLCATSRLRDRVGAFFGQGTRLTVV.

About this clone: The same CDR3 is also encoded by other DNA sequences in this sample. The CDR3 nucleotides are TGCGCCAGCAGCCGGTGGACTAGCGGCCAAGAGACCCAGTACTTC. The encoded protein is CASSRWTSGQETQYF. The chain has TRBV5-1 and TRBJ2-5, with 10 bases lining up with TRBD2. Germline CDR1 reads SGHRS; CDR2 reads YFSETQ. V was pared by 4 bases and J by 1 base, with 4 bases of the junction left unmatched. The length of the CDR3 is 15 residues.

The chain links TRBV30 to TRBJ2-3; 12 positions agree with TRBD2. V dropped 5 bases and J dropped 4; count of bases not matched to a gene: 10. The CDR3 runs to 16 residues. Germline assignment: CDR1 GTSNPN and CDR2 SVGIG (reference sequence). This CDR3 is CAWRVSASGRADTQYF. The CDR3 region has the DNA TGTGCCTGGCGAGTATCGGCTAGCGGGAGGGCAGATACGCAGTATTTT.

The gene calls are TRBV5-1 and TRBJ2-2, with D maybe TRBD2 (7 bases). Germline V gene lookup returns CDR1 SGHRS and CDR2 YFSETQ. This CDR3 comprises 16 residues. V gave up 4 bases and J gave up 6 bases, with 19 bases separating them. DNA of the CDR3: TGCGCCAGCAGCCTTCAAGGGGGAGGGCCTTCCGGGGAGCTGTTTTTT. The encoded protein is CASSLQGGGPSGELFF. The full variable domain, completed using reference TRBV5-1 and TRBJ2-2, is KAGVTQTPRYLIKTRGQQVTLSCSPISGHRSVSWYQQTPGQGLQFLFEYFSETQRNKGNFPGRFSGRQFSNSRSEMNVSTLELGDSALYLCASSLQGGGPSGELFFGEGSRLTVL.

This rearrangement joins TRBV11-1 to TRBJ2-5, with a tentative D call TRBD1 (6 bases). V was pared by 5 bases and J by 4 bases, with 17 bases between. CDR1 is SGHAT and CDR2 is FQDESV in the germline V gene (reference sequence). The CDR3 runs 15 residues. CDR3 nucleotides: TGTGCCAGCAGCCAAGTTCTCGGCAGGGGAGAGACCCAGTACTTC. This gives the protein CASSQVLGRGETQYF.

Points on this clone: Mismatch with germline at one junction end may stem from a read error. V usage is TRBV7-7 and J usage is TRBJ2-1, with D possibly being TRBD2 (5 bases). This CDR3 spans 15 amino acids. Germline V gene lookup returns CDR1 SSHAT and CDR2 FNYEAQ (reference sequence). CDR3 protein: CASSHKLGLDNEQFF. The CDR3 nucleotides read TGTGCTAGCAGCCACAAACTAGGTCTAGACAATGAGCAGTTCTTC.

This chain joins TRBV7-9 and TRBJ1-5, with TRBD1 as a possible D gene (6 bases). This CDR3 has 16 residues. Germline V lookup: CDR1 SEHNR, CDR2 FQNEAQ (reference sequence). Between the trimmed V and J ends, which lost 0 bases and 7 bases, there was a span of 16 bases. CDR3 amino acids: CASSLARGAPGQPQHF. DNA of the CDR3: TGTGCCAGCAGCTTAGCGCGGGGGGCCCCGGGCCAGCCCCAGCATTTT.

The gene calls are TRBV14 and TRBJ2-7; D possibly corresponds to TRBD2 (6 bases). The CDR3 spans 16 residues. Germline lookup yields CDR1 SGHDN and CDR2 FVKESK. With 1 base removed from V and 4 bases from J, the gap between germline ends came to 17 bases. CDR3 in DNA: TGTGCCAGCAGCCAAGTAGGCGGGACCCCGTTTTACGAGCAGTACTTC. Its translation: CASSQVGGTPFYEQYF.

This rearrangement joins TRBV7-2 to TRBJ1-1, with D possibly matching TRBD1 (5 bases). The CDR3 is made up of 14 amino acids. V lost 5 bases and J 0 bases, leaving 10 bases between the germline ends. Germline V gives CDR1 SGHTA, CDR2 FQGNSA. CDR3 region: CASSTREMNTEAFF. The CDR3 coding sequence is TGTGCCAGCAGCACCAGGGAAATGAACACTGAAGCTTTCTTT.

This rearrangement joins TRBV9 to TRBJ2-1; D is ambiguous. CDR1 and CDR2 from the germline V gene are SGDLS and YYNGEE. CDR3 length: 16 amino acids. V was cut by 0 bases and J by 1 base, with 11 bases left in between. CDR3 sequence reads: CASSVGSDPSYNEQFF. The CDR3 DNA sequence: TGTGCCAGCAGCGTAGGTTCGGACCCTTCCTACAATGAGCAGTTCTTC.

The chain joins TRBV7-6 to TRBJ1-5; D is ambiguous. This CDR3 is 13 amino acids long. Germline CDR1 SGHVS, CDR2 FNYEAQ. Trimming removed 5 bases from V and 6 bases from J, with 11 bases in between. CDR3 in amino acids: CASSLYLGQPQHF. The CDR3 DNA reads as TGTGCCAGCAGCCTATATCTCGGTCAGCCCCAGCATTTT.

This chain links TRBV2 with TRBJ1-1, with a weak D call TRBD1 (5 bases). CDR1 is SNHLY, CDR2 FYNNEI, per germline. CDR3 length equals 14 residues. The V end was cut by 6 bases, the J end by 0 bases, with 11 bases between. This CDR3 reads CASRGDSMNTEAFF. The CDR3 nucleotides read TGTGCCAGCAGGGGGGATAGCATGAACACTGAAGCTTTCTTT.

The chain combines TRBV7-8 with TRBJ2-3; D remains ambiguous. Germline-derived CDR1 and CDR2 are SGHVS and FQNEAQ. This CDR3 contains 16 residues. Deletions cut 5 bases from V and 0 bases from J, with 15 bases between. The CDR3 DNA follows: TGTGCCAGCAGCCCGAAAACCGCGGACAGCACAGATACGCAGTATTTT. Translating gives CASSPKTADSTDTQYF.

The CDR3 reads CASSFPLEMGASGSSEQYF. In nucleotides, the CDR3 is TGTGCCAGCAGCTTCCCGCTAGAGATGGGAGCTAGCGGGAGTAGCGAGCAGTACTTC. The J gene is TRBJ2-7, the V gene TRBV7-6, with 10 bases lining up with TRBD2. Germline CDR1 and CDR2: SGHVS and FNYEAQ. This CDR3 contains 19 residues. V dropped 3 bases and J dropped 6; count of bases not matched to a gene: 20.

The chain employs TRBV4-3 and TRBJ2-3; 10 bases agree with TRBD1. V lost 3 bases and J lost 7; bases outside the gene matches: 10. Germline values: CDR1 LGHNA, CDR2 YSLEER. The CDR3 totals 16 residues. This chain's CDR3 is CASSQSAGTGEHTQYF. The CDR3, as DNA: TGCGCCAGCAGCCAGTCAGCCGGGACAGGGGAACATACGCAGTATTTT.

V and J are TRBV5-6 and TRBJ1-5; D is ambiguous. The V and J ends lost 1 base and 5 bases respectively, with 7 bases between them. From germline, CDR1 is SGHDT and CDR2 YYEEEE. The CDR3 contains 13 residues. The CDR3 DNA reads TGTGCCAGCAGCTTGACCCCGGATCAGCCCCAGCATTTT. It specifies CASSLTPDQPQHF. Combining the CDR3 with reference TRBV5-6 and TRBJ1-5 gives the whole variable domain DAGVTQSPTHLIKTRGQQVTLRCSPKSGHDTVSWYQQALGQGPQFIFQYYEEEERQRGNFPDRFSGHQFPNYSSELNVNALLLGDSALYLCASSLTPDQPQHFGDGTRLSIL.

The chain uses TRBV7-9 and TRBJ2-1; D perhaps matches TRBD2 (7 bases). The CDR3 sequence is 18 residues long. Germline CDR1 SEHNR, CDR2 FQNEAQ (reference sequence). Between the trimmed V and J ends, which lost 5 bases and 0 bases, there was a span of 20 bases. CDR3 nucleotide sequence: TGTGCCAGCAGCACACGAGGGCGGGGGACAAGCTCCTACAATGAGCAGTTCTTC. This gives the protein CASSTRGRGTSSYNEQFF.

This sequence joins TRBV15 and TRBJ2-7; weak D call: TRBD2 (5 bases). CDR1 is LNHNV, CDR2 YYDKDF, per germline (reference sequence). The CDR3 loop spans 13 amino acids. Trimming left V 1 base short and J 6 bases short, with 10 bases between. CDR3 in DNA: TGTGCCACCAGCAGAGCAACCCGGGGCGAGCAGTACTTC. Its protein is CATSRATRGEQYF. Combining the CDR3 with reference TRBV15 and TRBJ2-7 gives the whole variable domain DAMVIQNPRYQVTQFGKPVTLSCSQTLNHNVMYWYQQKSSQAPKLLFHYYDKDFNNEADTPDNFQSRRPNTSFCFLDIRSPGLGDTAMYLCATSRATRGEQYFGPGTRLTVT.

This chain connects TRBV11-3 to TRBJ2-7, with 7 bases matching TRBD2. The CDR3 is made up of 14 amino acids. V gave up 7 bases and J gave up 3 bases; unmatched junction bases: 9. CDR1 and CDR2 from the germline V gene are SGHNT and YENEEA. This CDR3 is CASISDGRYYEQYF. The CDR3 DNA reads TGTGCCAGCATTAGTGACGGGAGGTACTACGAGCAGTACTTC.

CDR3 sequence: CASWSGETQYF. The CDR3 nucleotides are TGTGCAAGTTGGTCTGGAGAGACCCAGTACTTC. The gene calls are TRBV12-2 and TRBJ2-5. TRBV12-2 is listed as a pseudogene. The CDR3 contains 11 residues.

The chain recombines TRBV2 with TRBJ2-7, with TRBD2 identical over 11 bases. The CDR3 is 17 residues long. V shed 6 bases, J shed 6 bases, and the junction held 16 bases outside the gene matches. CDR1 is SNHLY and CDR2 is FYNNEI in the germline V gene. The CDR3 here is CASSMIAGGPQPAEQYF. The CDR3 DNA is TGTGCCAGCAGCATGATAGCGGGAGGGCCCCAACCGGCCGAGCAGTACTTC.

The rearrangement uses TRBV7-9 and TRBJ2-7; 8 nucleotides match TRBD2. The CDR3 spans 15 residues. The germline gives CDR1 SEHNR, CDR2 FQNEAQ (reference sequence). V was pared by 3 bases and J by 2 bases, with 6 bases of the junction left unmatched. The CDR3 bases are TGTGCCAGCAGCTTTTCCCCGGGACTAGCCTACGAGCAGTACTTC. It translates to CASSFSPGLAYEQYF.

The rearrangement uses TRBV5-1 and TRBJ2-7, with D tentatively TRBD1 or TRBD2 (5 bases each). The germline V and J ends were trimmed by 6 bases and 1 base, with 17 bases remaining between them. The CDR3 is made up of 15 amino acids. Germline CDR1 SGHRS, CDR2 YFSETQ. The CDR3 nucleotides read TGCGCCAGCAACATGGGGGTCGGCGGGTCCTACGAGCAGTACTTC. Encoded protein: CASNMGVGGSYEQYF.

The chain is built from TRBV5-6 and TRBJ2-2, with D tentatively TRBD1 (5 bases). Germline V CDR1 and CDR2: SGHDT, YYEEEE. This CDR3 has 14 residues. Trimming removed 0 bases from V and 5 bases from J, with 8 bases in between. The DNA for the CDR3 is TGTGCCAGCAGCTTGGTGGACACGACCGGGGAGCTGTTTTTT. Its translation: CASSLVDTTGELFF. Together with reference TRBV5-6 and TRBJ2-2, the CDR3 gives the full variable domain: DAGVTQSPTHLIKTRGQQVTLRCSPKSGHDTVSWYQQALGQGPQFIFQYYEEEERQRGNFPDRFSGHQFPNYSSELNVNALLLGDSALYLCASSLVDTTGELFFGEGSRLTVL.

This sequence joins TRBV7-2 and TRBJ1-4, with 8 bases identical to TRBD1. The V gene end was trimmed by 6 bases and the J gene end by 7 bases; junction bases not matched to a gene: 7. Germline V gene data show CDR1 as SGHTA and CDR2 as FQGNSA. The CDR3 is 14 amino acids. In DNA, the CDR3 is TGTGCCAGCAGGAGCGGACAGGGTTTTGAAAAACTGTTTTTT. Translation: CASRSGQGFEKLFF.

The chain joins TRBV15 to TRBJ2-1; TRBD2 matches 11 bases. CDR3 length: 18 residues. The germline V gene encodes CDR1 LNHNV and CDR2 YYDKDF (reference sequence). Losses at the gene ends were 7 bases for V and 4 bases for J; bases not matched to a gene: 15. Here the CDR3 DNA reads TGTGCCACCAAGCTCGGGTCCAGAGGACTAGCGGGTTACAATGAGCAGTTCTTC. Amino acid sequence: CATKLGSRGLAGYNEQFF. Together with reference TRBV15 and TRBJ2-1, the CDR3 gives the full variable domain: DAMVIQNPRYQVTQFGKPVTLSCSQTLNHNVMYWYQQKSSQAPKLLFHYYDKDFNNEADTPDNFQSRRPNTSFCFLDIRSPGLGDTAMYLCATKLGSRGLAGYNEQFFGPGTRLTVL.

This clone is a singleton in its sample. The genes are TRBV18 and TRBJ2-7; 9 bases match TRBD1. This CDR3 has 15 residues. V was pared by 2 bases and J by 4 bases, with 6 bases of the junction left unmatched. Germline V gene lookup returns CDR1 KGHSH and CDR2 LQKENI. The CDR3 sequence is CASSPLGQGRYEQYF. Written as DNA, the CDR3 is TGTGCCAGCTCACCATTAGGACAGGGGAGGTACGAGCAGTACTTC.

The genes are TRBV28 and TRBJ2-3; 7 nucleotides align to TRBD2. The germline V gene has CDR1 MDHEN and CDR2 SYDVKM. Trimming cost V 6 bases and J 3 bases; bases outside gene matches: 15. The CDR3 spans 17 residues. The CDR3 nucleotides read TGTGCCAGCAGATCCCCTAGTGGCGGGAGAGAGACAGATACGCAGTATTTT. The encoded protein is CASRSPSGGRETDTQYF.